The 18 T cell receptor beta chains below all came from one sample that was sequenced in a study of post-analysis software for immune sequencing data (dated by TCRdb to the mid-2010s). No cognate antigen is known for these TCRs. What the work shows at the level of the full study, not this receptor alone: Significantly higher frequencies in patients than in controls were found for roughly five TRBV segments, including TRBV5-6, TRBV5-1 and TRBV20-1.

Libraries were constructed by PCR. TCRdb lists the instrument as Illumina HiSeq 2500. To reduce PCR and sequencing biases, unique molecular identifiers were incorporated into the TCR beta cDNA libraries. TCRdb applied fastp at Q25 and MiXCR to the public reads, then kept only in-frame beta chains. CDR3 protein sequences are deduplicated, and each keeps its most common genes and DNA. This sample gives 700,000 to 800,000 distinct CDR3 sequences in total; roughly 30% of them show up just once. The top ten clones comprise approximately 0.55% of the sample. The sequencing sample was made of blood. The origin of the receptors is a girl under 18 with multiple sclerosis.

The gene calls are TRBV3-1 and TRBJ2-3; D uncertain. The CDR3 sequence is 13 residues long. Germline values: CDR1 LGHDT, CDR2 YNNKEL (reference sequence). V lost 3 bases, J lost 3 bases, and 7 bases lay in between. The CDR3: CASSQVVTDTQYF. The CDR3 DNA reads TGTGCCAGCAGCCAGGTGGTAACAGATACGCAGTATTTT.

CDR3 region: CASSLAHGESSYNEQFF. The DNA for the CDR3 is TGCGCCAGCAGCTTGGCCCACGGAGAGTCCTCCTACAATGAGCAGTTCTTC. This sequence joins TRBV5-1 and TRBJ2-1, with D unclear. The CDR3 runs 17 residues. CDR1 and CDR2 from the germline V gene are SGHRS and YFSETQ. V was shortened by 0 bases and J by 0 bases, with 13 bases between the two germline ends. Looking up the rest from reference TRBV5-1 and TRBJ2-1 gives the full variable domain: KAGVTQTPRYLIKTRGQQVTLSCSPISGHRSVSWYQQTPGQGLQFLFEYFSETQRNKGNFPGRFSGRQFSNSRSEMNVSTLELGDSALYLCASSLAHGESSYNEQFFGPGTRLTVL.

This clonotype was seen only a few times. The rearrangement joins TRBV3-1 to TRBJ2-5; D is possibly TRBD1 (5 bases). The V and J ends lost 3 bases and 2 bases respectively, with 10 bases between them. The CDR3 consists of 14 residues. The germline V gene has CDR1 LGHDT and CDR2 YNNKEL (reference sequence). The CDR3 region has the DNA TGTGCCAGCAGCCATTGGAGACAGCAAGAGACCCAGTACTTC. Its protein product is CASSHWRQQETQYF.

The gene calls are TRBV20-1 and TRBJ2-1, with D uncertain. V shed 4 bases and J shed 4 bases, with 17 bases lying between them. Germline-derived CDR1 and CDR2 are DFQATT and SNEGSKA (reference sequence). This CDR3 comprises 15 residues. The CDR3 DNA sequence: TGCAGTGCTAATCAGCGTGGACCGGTGTACAATGAGCAGTTCTTC. It translates to CSANQRGPVYNEQFF.

The chain carries TRBV4-2 and TRBJ1-5; D not resolved. Trimming took off 2 bases at V and 2 bases at J, with 4 bases between the two ends. The germline V gene encodes CDR1 LGHNA and CDR2 YNFKEQ. CDR3 length: 13 residues. The DNA for the CDR3 is TGTGCCAGCAGCCAAAAACGCAATCAGCCCCAGCATTTT. This gives the protein CASSQKRNQPQHF.

The CDR3 is CASSRQGAGAQYF. CDR3 nucleotide sequence: TGTGCCAGCAGCCGACAGGGGGCGGGGGCCCAGTACTTC. The chain carries TRBV12-3 or TRBV12-4 and TRBJ2-5; 10 bases are a match to TRBD1. The CDR3 covers 13 residues. V shed 6 bases, J shed 9 bases, and the junction held 7 bases outside the gene matches.

This clonotype was seen only a few times. CDR3 in DNA: TGCAGTGCTAGAGGAGTTGTGAACACCCGCTCTGGGGCCAACGTCCTGACTTTC. Its protein product is CSARGVVNTRSGANVLTF. The rearrangement joins TRBV20-1 to TRBJ2-6; D unresolved. Germline CDR1 reads DFQATT; CDR2 reads SNEGSKA (reference sequence). CDR3 length: 18 residues. Between the trimmed V and J ends, which lost 1 base and 0 bases, there was a span of 16 bases.

This clonotype was recorded a few times. The rearrangement links TRBV28 to TRBJ2-1, with TRBD1 matching 7 bases. J was trimmed by 3 bases and V by 5 bases; bases with no gene match: 7. Germline V CDR1 and CDR2: MDHEN, SYDVKM. The CDR3 is 15 residues long. Written as DNA, the CDR3 is TGTGCCAGCAGTGACCAAGACAGGGTCTACAATGAGCAGTTCTTC. Translation: CASSDQDRVYNEQFF.

The V call is TRBV5-1, the J call TRBJ2-2; the D call may be TRBD1 or TRBD2 (5 bases each). V lost 2 bases to trimming and J lost 3 bases, with 11 bases between them. The germline gives CDR1 SGHRS, CDR2 YFSETQ. This CDR3 contains 15 residues. CDR3 loop: CASSLGTEYTGELFF. CDR3 DNA sequence: TGCGCCAGCAGCTTAGGGACCGAATACACCGGGGAGCTGTTTTTT.

The chain employs TRBV21-1 and TRBJ1-4; TRBD1 is taken as the D call from the table, unchecked against the DNA. TRBV21-1 is a listed pseudogene. The CDR3 extends over 15 amino acids. CDR3 amino acids: CASSPPRATNEKLFF. DNA of the CDR3: TGTGCCAGCAGCCCCCCGCGAGCAACTAATGAAAAACTGTTTTTT.

The V gene is TRBV15, the J gene TRBJ2-2; D remains ambiguous. The germline V gene has CDR1 LNHNV and CDR2 YYDKDF (reference sequence). The length of the CDR3 is 13 residues. The V end was cut by 0 bases, the J end by 7 bases, with 6 bases between. CDR3 region: CATSRDRIGELFF. The CDR3 DNA reads as TGTGCCACCAGCAGAGACAGAATCGGGGAGCTGTTTTTT.

V gene TRBV29-1 combines with J gene TRBJ1-1, with D perhaps TRBD1 (6 bases). The CDR3 consists of 16 residues. The ends were cut back, 7 bases at V and 3 bases at J, with 24 bases in the middle. CDR1 and CDR2 (germline): SQVTM, ANQGSEA. The CDR3 nucleotides are TGCAGCGCCAAAGGTAAAACACAGGGCAGGGACACTGAAGCTTTCTTT. Translated, it gives CSAKGKTQGRDTEAFF.

In regard to this clonotype: Relative to the germline gene, one junction end is altered; a read error may explain this. The chain links TRBV4-3 to TRBJ2-1; D gene ambiguous. Germline-derived CDR1 and CDR2 are LGHNA and YSLEER. The CDR3 length is 16 residues. The CDR3 spells CASSQVIGSSYDEQFF. The CDR3 nucleotides read TGCGCCAGCAGCCAAGTCATAGGAAGCTCCTACGATGAGCAGTTCTTC.

The CDR3 spells CASSESTGSLGYGYTF. The CDR3, as DNA: TGTGCCAGCAGTGAATCAACCGGGTCCCTAGGGTATGGCTACACCTTC. The rearrangement uses TRBV6-1 and TRBJ1-2; D call uncertain. Trimming pared 2 bases from V and 5 bases from J, leaving 18 bases between. The germline V gene encodes CDR1 MNHNS and CDR2 SASEGT. This CDR3 comprises 16 residues.

This clonotype showed up just a few times. The V and J genes are TRBV12-3 or TRBV12-4 and TRBJ2-3; TRBD2 matches 11 bases. The CDR3 runs to 14 residues. J gave up 9 bases and V 6 bases, and 8 bases lay outside the gene matches. The CDR3 reads CASSVGTSGQTQYF. Written as DNA, the CDR3 is TGTGCCAGCAGCGTCGGGACTAGCGGACAAACGCAGTATTTT.

The chain couples TRBV4-1 to TRBJ2-4; TRBD1 matches 9 bases. With V trimmed by 1 base and J by 5 bases, 3 bases remained unmatched. Germline V gene lookup returns CDR1 MGHRA and CDR2 YSYEKL. CDR3 length: 15 amino acids. The CDR3 DNA follows: TGCGCCAGCAGCCAAGGGGACAGGGTGGAAAACATTCAGTACTTC. Amino acid sequence: CASSQGDRVENIQYF.

This clonotype was counted ten times or more. This chain links TRBV29-1 with TRBJ2-3, with D hard to call. The CDR3 extends over 12 amino acids. V lost 5 bases and J lost 6, with 12 bases in between. Germline-derived CDR1 and CDR2 are SQVTM and ANQGSEA. In DNA form, the CDR3 reads TGCAGCGTTCGCTTAGTCGGGGATACGCAGTATTTT. Residues: CSVRLVGDTQYF.

This clonotype was observed a handful of times. The CDR3 loop reads CASSFIGSQPYNEQFF. CDR3 nucleotide sequence: TGTGCCAGCAGCTTTATCGGGTCCCAACCCTACAATGAGCAGTTCTTC. The rearrangement joins TRBV7-2 to TRBJ2-1; unclear D gene. CDR3 length equals 16 residues. Germline-derived CDR1 and CDR2 are SGHTA and FQGNSA. Between the trimmed V and J ends, which lost 3 bases and 2 bases, there was a span of 14 bases.